The table lists the clone carrying this T cell receptor (beta chain) with a few counts. The target antigen is unknown. The data derive from a study of human T cells and chemical hapten exposure. During construction of the library, unique molecular identifiers were attached to individual cDNA molecules for quantitative, reproducible TCR counting. Per the original methods: A typical sample had 95,638 TCRs, with roughly 23,224 to 690,600 overall. A single record per CDR3 protein comes from TCRdb applying MiXCR to the RACE reads. TCRdb, not the authors, supplied the V and J calls. The repertoire includes approximately 79,000 distinct CDR3 sequences, about 8.7% of them detected once, and about 1.4% sits in the top ten. As to time point: healthy volunteer bleed at 6 weeks. Someone pulled total RNA out of unfractionated whole blood. Germline V gene sequence: CDR1 KGHSH, CDR2 LQKENI. This CDR3 comprises 15 residues. Trimming pared 0 bases from V and 1 base from J, leaving 7 bases between.

Whole-study results and caveats: Sensitizing to DPC left TCRs with a frequency above 1 in 1000 unaltered.

The chain has TRBV18 and TRBJ1-5; no clear D gene. The sequence derives from a male donor in good health. Some clones in this sample may be carry-over from other donors' samples. The sequenced material came from whole blood. The CDR3 loop reads CASSPPANSNQPQHF. The DNA of the CDR3 is TGTGCCAGCTCACCACCCGCGAACAGCAATCAGCCCCAGCATTTT.